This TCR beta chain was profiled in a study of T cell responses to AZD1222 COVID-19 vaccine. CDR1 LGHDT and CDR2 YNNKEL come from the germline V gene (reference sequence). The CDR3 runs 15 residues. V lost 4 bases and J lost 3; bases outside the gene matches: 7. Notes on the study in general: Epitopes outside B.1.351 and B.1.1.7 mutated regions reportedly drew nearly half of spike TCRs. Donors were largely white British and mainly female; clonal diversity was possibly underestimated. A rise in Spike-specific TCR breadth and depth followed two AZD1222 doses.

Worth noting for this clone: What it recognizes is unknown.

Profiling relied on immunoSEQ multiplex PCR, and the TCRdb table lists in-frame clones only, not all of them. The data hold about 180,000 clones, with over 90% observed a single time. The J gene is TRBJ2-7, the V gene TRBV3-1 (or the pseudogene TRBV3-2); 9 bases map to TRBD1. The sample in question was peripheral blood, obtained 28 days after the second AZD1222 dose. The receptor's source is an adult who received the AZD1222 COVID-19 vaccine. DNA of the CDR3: TGTGCCAGCAGCCGGTTGACAGGGGGTGGCTACGAGCAGTACTTC. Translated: CASSRLTGGGYEQYF.